This record looks at one T cell receptor (beta chain) sequence and its context. In the original processing: How many nucleated cells were present was estimated from reference gene primer amplification. Assay: immunoSEQ multiplex PCR; the TCRdb copy retains only in-frame clones and omits some. That table is the source of V, J and clone size, and D and trimming were worked out from the DNA. The sample carries 70,000 to 80,000 clones, around 85% recorded once. This sample is part of a study of blood T cell repertoires in COVID-19. As for the study in general: Both acute and convalescent COVID-19 samples were obtained from the United States, Italy and Spain. T cells, B-cell-depleted T cells, or PBMCs supplied cDNA or gDNA.

V gave up 8 bases and J gave up 7 bases; unmatched junction bases: 2. The CDR3 contains 11 residues. Source material: peripheral blood. The TCR originated in an elderly woman with active or convalescent COVID-19. V and J are TRBV12-3 or TRBV12-4 and TRBJ2-3, with TRBD1 identical over 8 bases. The CDR3 bases are TGTGCCAGCGGACAGGGAAATACGCAGTATTTT. Residues: CASGQGNTQYF.